This record concerns one T cell receptor beta chain sequence. This clonotype came up a few times. It lacks a known antigen. Base qualities are missing; no much larger clone stands one base away. Every donor was a healthy Caucasian. The twin cohort consisted of three pairs of female monozygotic twins, all aged roughly 18 to 29 years. Positive isolation kits from Invitrogen were used to isolate the CD4+ and CD8+ T cell populations. The sample originates from a study of identical twins (TCRdb year 2016). About the full investigation: To test whether fetal clonotypes persist, this study deep-sequenced TCR alpha and beta repertoires from monozygotic twins, from unrelated adults of various ages, and from cord blood. To rule out contamination, replicate twin experiments were performed at different times with different library preparation protocols.

The method behind the library was 5' RACE. TCRdb records Illumina HiSeq 2000 as the sequencer. A universal primer binding site was introduced by template switching, and a unique molecular identifier was present in the final cDNA, enabling accurate counting of TCR cDNA molecules. Specific primers in the conserved constant-segment region were used to synthesize first-strand cDNA for TCR alpha and beta chains. Each cDNA library was double barcoded, with a SMART-Mk sample barcode plus Illumina barcodes, to control for contamination. TruSeq adapter sequences and Illumina sample barcodes were added in two successive PCR steps. The TCR alpha and beta cDNA libraries were sequenced on the Illumina HiSeq platform using custom primers. Per the original workflow: Unique molecular identifiers were extracted from raw reads with MiGEC, and CDR3 positions were determined with MiXCR. Recombination models were inferred per individual with the repgenHMM and IGoR tools using an EM algorithm. The tcR package in R was used for shared clonotype analysis, with sharing normalized by the product of cloneset sizes. To study raw recombination without the effects of thymic and clonal selection, out-of-frame nonproductive sequences were analyzed. In-frame beta chains were kept once TCRdb had trimmed the public reads at Q25 with fastp and called clones with MiXCR. Each record represents a unique CDR3 protein, reported with the most common genes and DNA among its rows. The V and J calls were not made by the authors but by TCRdb's processing. Across this sample there are hundreds of thousands of distinct CDR3 sequences, with more than 20% seen only once. The ten largest clones represent roughly 0.5% of the sample.

Paper-wide results and their limitations: Because the same donors could not be followed over many years, the conclusions depended on cross-sectional statistical analysis. Fewer insertions were carried by abundant cord blood beta clonotypes, a similar but weaker trend appeared in young adult naive repertoires, and no such trend appeared in memory repertoires. Out-of-frame TCR alpha sequences shared between twins showed an excess of low generation-probability sequences compared with coincidental sharing between unrelated individuals. Zero-insertion analyses could be partly confounded by invariant T cells such as MAIT and iNKT, though diverse VJ usage argued against such confounding for most clonotypes. Excess twin sharing in beta out-of-frame sequences was weaker because fewer shared sequences lowered the signal-to-noise ratio. In monozygotic twins, recombination models systematically underestimated out-of-frame TCR alpha sharing, but the models matched the sharing seen between unrelated individuals.

These same records also appear under a second study, on yellow fever vaccine responses in identical twins. The second publication reports: The authors reported that the T cell response to vaccination in identical twins appeared partly convergent and partly personalized. In identical twins, the study followed T cell clones that responded to the vaccine with precision.

The clonotype originates from a woman aged 18-29 years in good health. Sequenced input: CD4+ T cells sorted from blood.

Here is the DNA: TGTGCTAGTGGTTTGGAAGGACAGGGTCTGGATGAGCAGTTCTTC. Its translation reads: CASGLEGQGLDEQFF. In this chain, TRBV12-5 is recombined with TRBJ2-1; TRBD1 matches 8 bases in the middle. The germline V gene gives CDR1 as LGHNT and CDR2 as FRNRAP. The CDR3 contains 15 residues, cysteine and phenylalanine counted. CDR3 DNA only is kept here, 45 bases in frame from base 1. V ends up 1 base short and J 8 bases short, with an unmatched junction base count of 7. Supplemented by the reference TRBV12-5 and TRBJ2-1 proteins around the CDR3, the complete variable domain is DARVTQTPRHKVTEMGQEVTMRCQPILGHNTVFWYRQTMMQGLELLAYFRNRAPLDDSGMPKDRFSAEMPDATLATLKIQPSEPRDSAVYFCASGLEGQGLDEQFFGPGTRLTVL.